This TCR beta chain was identified in a study of spatial heterogeneity in lung cancer. Unique molecular identifiers, one per molecule, were present on every TCR cDNA molecule. TCRdb reanalysed the 5' RACE reads using MiXCR and keeps one entry per CDR3 protein. The profile shows about 36,000 distinct CDR3 sequences, 6.5% to 9% of them singletons. As for time point: sample taken at primary tumor resection. Whole RNA, which was extracted from tumor, nontumor lung tissue or frozen PBMC, was sequenced without any cell sorting. In its sample, this clonotype was seen a few times. The TCR sequence derives from a female donor with early-stage non-small cell lung cancer. The specimen comprised PBMCs, sampled at surgery.

CDR3 sequence (DNA): TGTGCCAGCAGCGTGGGGGGGCCCCGCACTGAAGCTTTCTTT. Translating gives CASSVGGPRTEAFF. This rearrangement joins TRBV9 to TRBJ1-1; weak D call: TRBD1 (6 bases). Per the germline V gene, CDR1 is SGDLS and CDR2 is YYNGEE. V lost 2 bases and J lost 4, with 12 bases in between. The CDR3 has 14 residues.